The T cell receptor beta chain described here comes from a study of T cell responses to AZD1222 COVID-19 vaccine. The protocol was immunoSEQ multiplex PCR, while the TCRdb copy is restricted to in-frame clones and leaves out a portion. The table includes nearly 90,000 clones, about 90% detected once. Germline V CDR1 and CDR2: SGHDT, YYEEEE. V was pared by 1 base and J by 7 bases, with 11 bases between. CDR3 length: 13 residues. Broader study findings: None of the repertoires were sampled until the peak T cell response had passed.

Points on this clone: Its target is not known.

Here the sequenced sample was peripheral blood, taken on day 0 of MenACWY control vaccination. This rearrangement joins TRBV5-6 to TRBJ1-2; no clear D. This receptor was identified in an adult in good health. The CDR3 region is CASSLREGSGYTF. CDR3 nucleotides: TGTGCCAGCAGCTTGAGGGAGGGCAGTGGCTACACCTTC.